This TCR beta chain appears in the sequencing data of a study of long-term antiretroviral therapy in people with HIV. About the study: Some samples came about a decade before the 2015 immediate-ART recommendation, and these were the earliest.

Study-wide findings and caveats: Clones with expansion before ART led the repertoire at all time points.

Researchers report immunoSEQ v3.0 was run at survey level. Profiling relied on immunoSEQ multiplex PCR, and the TCRdb table lists in-frame clones only, not all of them. The sample consists of about 40,000 clones, around four fifths of them appearing once. Deletions cut 6 bases from V and 2 bases from J, with 26 bases between. CDR1 MGHDK and CDR2 SYGVNS come from the germline V gene. CDR3 length equals 18 residues. Concerning this clone itself: Its cognate antigen is unknown.

At minimum, one pre-ART and two post-ART PBMC samples were obtained from each donor. This chain uses TRBV25-1 with TRBJ2-7; no reliable D call. The material was unsorted PBMCs, obtained 1 year after starting antiretroviral therapy. This TCR derives from a man between 18 and 29 years old with HIV. The CDR3: CASRPNTLWHTSTYEQYF. For the CDR3, the DNA is TGTGCCAGCAGACCAAATACCCTCTGGCACACATCCACCTACGAGCAGTACTTC.